This TCR beta chain appears in the sequencing data of a study of radiotherapy plus CTLA-4 blockade in lung cancer. Per germline, CDR1 LNHDA and CDR2 SQIVND (reference sequence). The V end lost 4 bases, the J end lost 7 bases, and 13 bases lay between the germline ends. The CDR3 runs 14 residues. Chemo-refractory metastatic non-small-cell lung cancer patients underwent focal radiation alongside CTLA-4 blockade with ipilimumab. TCRdb keeps only in-frame clones here, not all; method: immunoSEQ multiplex PCR. The sample includes 90,000 to 100,000 clones, 65% to 75% seen only once; the top ten take around 3%.

This sequence was found in a human donor with non-small cell lung cancer who had a partial response to radiotherapy plus ipilimumab. Some clones in this sample may be carry-over from other donors' samples. The chain joins TRBV19 to TRBJ2-2, with D perhaps TRBD2 (6 bases). This material consisted of peripheral blood, taken from a patient treated with radiotherapy plus ipilimumab. CDR3 protein: CASSNSAGIGELFF. The CDR3 bases are TGTGCCAGTAGTAACTCGGCGGGGATCGGGGAGCTGTTTTTT.